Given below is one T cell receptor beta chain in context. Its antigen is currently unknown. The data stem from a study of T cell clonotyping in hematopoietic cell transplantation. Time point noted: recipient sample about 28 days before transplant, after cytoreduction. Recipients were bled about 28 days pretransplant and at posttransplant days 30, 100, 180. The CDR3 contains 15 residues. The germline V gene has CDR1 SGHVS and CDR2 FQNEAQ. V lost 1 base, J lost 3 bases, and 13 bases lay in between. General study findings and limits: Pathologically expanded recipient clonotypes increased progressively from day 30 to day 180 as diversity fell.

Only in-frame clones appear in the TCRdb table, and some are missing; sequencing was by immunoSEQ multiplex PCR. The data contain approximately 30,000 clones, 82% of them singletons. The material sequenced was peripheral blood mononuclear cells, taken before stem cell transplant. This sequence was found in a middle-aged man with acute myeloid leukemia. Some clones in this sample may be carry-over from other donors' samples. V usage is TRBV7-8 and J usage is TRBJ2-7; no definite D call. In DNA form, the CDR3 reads TGTGCCAGCAGCTTAGAACGGCTTGTACGCTACGAGCAGTACTTC. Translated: CASSLERLVRYEQYF.